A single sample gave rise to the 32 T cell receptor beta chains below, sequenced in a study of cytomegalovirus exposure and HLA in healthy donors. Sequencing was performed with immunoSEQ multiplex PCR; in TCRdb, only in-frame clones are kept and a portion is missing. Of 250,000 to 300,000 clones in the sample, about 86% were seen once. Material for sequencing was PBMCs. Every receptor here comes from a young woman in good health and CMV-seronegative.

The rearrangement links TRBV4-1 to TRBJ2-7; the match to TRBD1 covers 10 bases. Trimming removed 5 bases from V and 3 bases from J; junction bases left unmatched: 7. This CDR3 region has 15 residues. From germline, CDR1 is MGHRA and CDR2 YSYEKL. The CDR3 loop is CASSFRQGAGYEQYF. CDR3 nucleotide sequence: TGCGCCAGCAGCTTCAGACAGGGGGCCGGCTACGAGCAGTACTTC.

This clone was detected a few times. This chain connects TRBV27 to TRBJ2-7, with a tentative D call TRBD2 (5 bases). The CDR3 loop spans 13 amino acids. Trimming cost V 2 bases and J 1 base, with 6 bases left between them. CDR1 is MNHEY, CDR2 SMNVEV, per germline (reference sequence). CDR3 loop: CASSLRESYEQYF. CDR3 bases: TGTGCCAGCAGTTTAAGGGAGTCCTACGAGCAGTACTTC.

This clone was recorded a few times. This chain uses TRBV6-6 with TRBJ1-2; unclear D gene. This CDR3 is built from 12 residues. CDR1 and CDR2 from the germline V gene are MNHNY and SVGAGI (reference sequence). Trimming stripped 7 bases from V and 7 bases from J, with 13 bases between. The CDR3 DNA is TGTGCCAGCAACCGGGATCGGTCTGGCTACACCTTC. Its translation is CASNRDRSGYTF.

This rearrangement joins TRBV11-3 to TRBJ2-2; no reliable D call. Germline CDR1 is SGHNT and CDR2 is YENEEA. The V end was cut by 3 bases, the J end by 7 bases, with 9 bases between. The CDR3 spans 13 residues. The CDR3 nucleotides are TGTGCCAGCAGCTTTACGCCGAGCGGGGAGCTGTTTTTT. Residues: CASSFTPSGELFF.

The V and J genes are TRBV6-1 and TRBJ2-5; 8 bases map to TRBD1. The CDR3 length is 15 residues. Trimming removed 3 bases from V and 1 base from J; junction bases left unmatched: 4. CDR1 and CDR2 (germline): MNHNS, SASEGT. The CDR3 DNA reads TGTGCCAGCAGTGAGGCGCAGGGGGCCCAAGAGACCCAGTACTTC. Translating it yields CASSEAQGAQETQYF.

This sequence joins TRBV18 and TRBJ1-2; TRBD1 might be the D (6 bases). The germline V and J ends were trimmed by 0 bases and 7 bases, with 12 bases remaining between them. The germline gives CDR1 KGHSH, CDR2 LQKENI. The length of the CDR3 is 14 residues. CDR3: CASSPPGQQTGYTF. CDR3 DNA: TGTGCCAGCTCACCACCGGGACAACAAACTGGCTACACCTTC.

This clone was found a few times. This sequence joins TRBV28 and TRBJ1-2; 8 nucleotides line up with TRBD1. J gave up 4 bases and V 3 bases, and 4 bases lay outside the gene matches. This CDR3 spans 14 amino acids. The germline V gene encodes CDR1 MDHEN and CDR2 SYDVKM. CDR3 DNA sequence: TGTGCCAGCAGTTTGGCAGGGGGCATCTATGGCTACACCTTC. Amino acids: CASSLAGGIYGYTF.

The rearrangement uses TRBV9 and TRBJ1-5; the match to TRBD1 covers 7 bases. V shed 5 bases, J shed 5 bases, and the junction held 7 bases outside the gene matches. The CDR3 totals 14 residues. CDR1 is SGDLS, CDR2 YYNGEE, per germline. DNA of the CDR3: TGTGCCAGCAGTCGGGGGCAGGGGGATCAGCCCCAGCATTTT. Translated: CASSRGQGDQPQHF.

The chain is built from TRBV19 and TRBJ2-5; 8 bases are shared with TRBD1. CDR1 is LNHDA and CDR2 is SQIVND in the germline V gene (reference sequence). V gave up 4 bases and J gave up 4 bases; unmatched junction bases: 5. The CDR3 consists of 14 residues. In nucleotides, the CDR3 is TGTGCCAGTAGTACCCAGGGGGCGAGAGAGACCCAGTACTTC. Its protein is CASSTQGARETQYF.

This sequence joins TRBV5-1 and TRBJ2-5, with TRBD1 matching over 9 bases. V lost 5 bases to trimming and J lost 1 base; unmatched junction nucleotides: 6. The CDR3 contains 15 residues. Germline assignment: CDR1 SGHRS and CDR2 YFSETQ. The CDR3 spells CASSTMGQGQETQYF. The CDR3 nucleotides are TGCGCCAGCAGTACGATGGGACAGGGCCAAGAGACCCAGTACTTC.

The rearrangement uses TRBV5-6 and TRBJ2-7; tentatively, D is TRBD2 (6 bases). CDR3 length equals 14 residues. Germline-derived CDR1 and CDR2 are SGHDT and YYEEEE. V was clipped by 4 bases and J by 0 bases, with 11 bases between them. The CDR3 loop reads CASSGTETSYEQYF. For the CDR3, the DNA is TGTGCCAGCAGCGGGACTGAGACCTCCTACGAGCAGTACTTC.

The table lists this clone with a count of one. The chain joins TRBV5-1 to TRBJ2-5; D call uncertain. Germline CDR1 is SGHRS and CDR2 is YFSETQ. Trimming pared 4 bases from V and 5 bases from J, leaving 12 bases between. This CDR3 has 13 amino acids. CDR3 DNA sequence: TGCGCCAGCAGCCTGGGGTTCGGTGAGACCCAGTACTTC. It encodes CASSLGFGETQYF.

The chain's CDR3 is CASSVVGVGEQYF. CDR3 coding DNA: TGTGCCAGCAGCGTGGTCGGGGTCGGCGAGCAGTACTTC. V usage is TRBV5-4 and J usage is TRBJ2-7, with TRBD2 as a possible D gene (5 bases). The V gene lost 4 bases and the J gene lost 6 bases, with 14 bases spanning the gap. This CDR3 spans 13 amino acids. In germline, CDR1 is SGHNT, CDR2 YYREEE (reference sequence). The full variable domain, in which reference TRBV5-4 and TRBJ2-7 provide the parts outside the CDR3, is ETGVTQSPTHLIKTRGQQVTLRCSSQSGHNTVSWYQQALGQGPQFIFQYYREEENGRGNFPPRFSGLQFPNYSSELNVNALELDDSALYLCASSVVGVGEQYFGPGTRLTVT.

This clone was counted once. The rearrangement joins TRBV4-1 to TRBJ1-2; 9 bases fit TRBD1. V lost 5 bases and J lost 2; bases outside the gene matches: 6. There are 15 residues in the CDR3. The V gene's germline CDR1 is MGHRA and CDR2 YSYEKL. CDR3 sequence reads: CASSDGTGPNYGYTF. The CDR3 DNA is TGCGCCAGCAGCGATGGGACAGGGCCAAACTATGGCTACACCTTC.

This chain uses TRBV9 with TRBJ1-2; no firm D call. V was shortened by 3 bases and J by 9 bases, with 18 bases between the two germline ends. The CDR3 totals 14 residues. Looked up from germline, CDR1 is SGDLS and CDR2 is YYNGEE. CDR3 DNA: TGTGCCAGCAGCGCTTTGGGGAGACTAACCCGCTACACCTTC. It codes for CASSALGRLTRYTF.

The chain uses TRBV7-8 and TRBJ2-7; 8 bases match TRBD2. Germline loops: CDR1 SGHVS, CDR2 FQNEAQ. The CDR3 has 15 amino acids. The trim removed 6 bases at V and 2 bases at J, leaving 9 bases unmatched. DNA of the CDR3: TGTGCCAGCAGTGCCCAGGGCGGGAGGCCCTACGAGCAGTACTTC. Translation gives CASSAQGGRPYEQYF.

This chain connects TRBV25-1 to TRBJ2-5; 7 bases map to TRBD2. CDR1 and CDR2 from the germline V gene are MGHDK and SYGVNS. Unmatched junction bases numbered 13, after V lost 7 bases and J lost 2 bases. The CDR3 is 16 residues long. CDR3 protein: CASTWFSASGQETQYF. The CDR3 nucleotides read TGTGCCAGCACCTGGTTTTCGGCTAGCGGACAAGAGACCCAGTACTTC.

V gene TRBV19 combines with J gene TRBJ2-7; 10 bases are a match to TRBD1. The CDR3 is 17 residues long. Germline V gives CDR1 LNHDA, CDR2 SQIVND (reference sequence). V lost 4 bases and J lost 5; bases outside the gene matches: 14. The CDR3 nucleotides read TGTGCCAGTAGTAACTTGGGACAGGGGAATTTTTTTGACGAGCAGTACTTC. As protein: CASSNLGQGNFFDEQYF.

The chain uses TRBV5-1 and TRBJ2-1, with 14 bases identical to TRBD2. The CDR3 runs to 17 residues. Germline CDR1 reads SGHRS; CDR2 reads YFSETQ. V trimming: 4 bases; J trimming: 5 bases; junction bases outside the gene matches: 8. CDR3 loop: CASSPGLAGGTNNEQFF. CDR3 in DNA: TGCGCCAGCAGCCCCGGACTAGCGGGGGGAACTAACAATGAGCAGTTCTTC. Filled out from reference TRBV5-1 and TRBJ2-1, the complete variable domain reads KAGVTQTPRYLIKTRGQQVTLSCSPISGHRSVSWYQQTPGQGLQFLFEYFSETQRNKGNFPGRFSGRQFSNSRSEMNVSTLELGDSALYLCASSPGLAGGTNNEQFFGPGTRLTVL.

The CDR3 reads CASSYSRRGQLYGYTF. The CDR3 nucleotides are TGTGCCAGCAGTTACTCCCGCAGAGGACAGCTCTATGGCTACACCTTC. The rearrangement joins TRBV6-5 to TRBJ1-2; a possible D gene is TRBD1 (6 bases). The V end was cut by 0 bases, the J end by 4 bases, with 15 bases between. Germline loops: CDR1 MNHEY, CDR2 SVGAGI. The CDR3 is made up of 16 amino acids.

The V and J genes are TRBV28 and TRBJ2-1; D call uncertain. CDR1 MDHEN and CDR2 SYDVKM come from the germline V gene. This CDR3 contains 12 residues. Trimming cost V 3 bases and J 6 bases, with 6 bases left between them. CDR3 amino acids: CASSLAPNEQFF. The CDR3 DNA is TGTGCCAGCAGTTTGGCTCCCAATGAGCAGTTCTTC. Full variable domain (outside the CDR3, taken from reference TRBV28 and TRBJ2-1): DVKVTQSSRYLVKRTGEKVFLECVQDMDHENMFWYRQDPGLGLRLIYFSYDVKMKEKGDIPEGYSVSREKKERFSLILESASTNQTSMYLCASSLAPNEQFFGPGTRLTVL.

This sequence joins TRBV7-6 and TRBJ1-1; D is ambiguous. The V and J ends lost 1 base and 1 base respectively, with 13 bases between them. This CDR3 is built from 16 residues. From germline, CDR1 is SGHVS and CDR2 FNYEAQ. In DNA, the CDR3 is TGTGCCAGCAGCTTAGAGCCCGAGGGTACGAACACTGAAGCTTTCTTT. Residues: CASSLEPEGTNTEAFF.

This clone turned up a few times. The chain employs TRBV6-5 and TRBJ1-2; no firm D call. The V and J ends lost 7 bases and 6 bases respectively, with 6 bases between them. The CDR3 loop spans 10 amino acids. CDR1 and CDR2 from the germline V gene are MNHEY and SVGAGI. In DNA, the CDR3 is TGTGCCAGCAACACCGATGGCTACACCTTC. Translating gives CASNTDGYTF.

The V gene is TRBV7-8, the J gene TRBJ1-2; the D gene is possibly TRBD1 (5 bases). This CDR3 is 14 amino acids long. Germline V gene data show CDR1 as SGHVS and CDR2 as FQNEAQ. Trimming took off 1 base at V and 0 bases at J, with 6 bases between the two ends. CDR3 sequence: CASSLDRPNYGYTF. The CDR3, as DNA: TGTGCCAGCAGCTTAGACAGGCCTAACTATGGCTACACCTTC.

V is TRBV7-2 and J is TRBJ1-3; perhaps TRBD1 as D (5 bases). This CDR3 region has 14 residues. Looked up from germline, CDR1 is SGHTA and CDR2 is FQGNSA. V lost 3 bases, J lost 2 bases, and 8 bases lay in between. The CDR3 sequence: CASSFAGTGNTIYF. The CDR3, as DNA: TGTGCCAGCAGCTTTGCAGGGACTGGAAACACCATATATTTT.

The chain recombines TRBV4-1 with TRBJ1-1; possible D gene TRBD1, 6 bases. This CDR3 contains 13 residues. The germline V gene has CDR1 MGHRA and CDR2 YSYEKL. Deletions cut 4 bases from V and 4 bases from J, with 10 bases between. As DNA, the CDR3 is TGCGCCAGCAGCCTAGAAGGGGGCACTGAAGCTTTCTTT. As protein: CASSLEGGTEAFF.

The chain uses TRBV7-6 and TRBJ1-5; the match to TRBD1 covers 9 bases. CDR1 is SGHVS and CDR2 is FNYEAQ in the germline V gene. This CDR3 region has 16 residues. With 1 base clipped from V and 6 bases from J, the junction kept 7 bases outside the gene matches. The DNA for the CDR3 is TGTGCCAGCAGCTTAGGACCGGGACAGGGCTTTCAGCCCCAGCATTTT. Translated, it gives CASSLGPGQGFQPQHF.

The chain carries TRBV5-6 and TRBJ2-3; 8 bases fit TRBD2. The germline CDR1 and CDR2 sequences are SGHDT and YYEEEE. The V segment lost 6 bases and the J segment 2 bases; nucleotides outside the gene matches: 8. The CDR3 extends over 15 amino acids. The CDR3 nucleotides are TGTGCCAGCACTCTGACACTAGCGGCCACAGATACGCAGTATTTT. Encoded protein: CASTLTLAATDTQYF.

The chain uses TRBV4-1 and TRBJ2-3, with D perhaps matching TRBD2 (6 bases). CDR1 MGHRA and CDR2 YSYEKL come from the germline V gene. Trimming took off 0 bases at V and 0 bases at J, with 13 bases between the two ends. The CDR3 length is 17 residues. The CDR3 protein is CASSQEKRVTSTDTQYF. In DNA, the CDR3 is TGCGCCAGCAGCCAAGAGAAGCGGGTCACTAGCACAGATACGCAGTATTTT.

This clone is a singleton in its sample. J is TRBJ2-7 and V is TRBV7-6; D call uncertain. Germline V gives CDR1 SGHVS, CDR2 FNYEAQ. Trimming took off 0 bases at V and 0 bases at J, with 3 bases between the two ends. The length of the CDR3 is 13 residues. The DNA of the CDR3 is TGTGCCAGCAGCTTAGCCGTCTCCTACGAGCAGTACTTC. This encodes CASSLAVSYEQYF.

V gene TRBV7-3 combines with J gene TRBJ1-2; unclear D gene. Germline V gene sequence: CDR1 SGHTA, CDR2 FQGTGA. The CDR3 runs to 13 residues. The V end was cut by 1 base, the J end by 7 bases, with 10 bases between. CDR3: CASSLNPEAGYTF. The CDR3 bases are TGTGCCAGCAGCTTAAACCCCGAAGCTGGCTACACCTTC.

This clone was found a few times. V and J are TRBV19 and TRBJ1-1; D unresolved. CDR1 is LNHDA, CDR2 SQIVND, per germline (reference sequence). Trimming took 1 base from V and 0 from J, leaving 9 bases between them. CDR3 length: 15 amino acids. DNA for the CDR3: TGTGCCAGTAGTATAGCCCCAGAAATGAACACTGAAGCTTTCTTT. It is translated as CASSIAPEMNTEAFF.